Detailed here is one T cell receptor beta chain. Its antigen is undetermined. This CDR3 is also generated by other DNA sequences in the sample. The sample is drawn from a study of T cell responses to AZD1222 COVID-19 vaccine. Points from the study as a whole: Donors were mostly white British, more females; clonal diversity possibly underestimated. Regions 160-218 and 743-854 dominated among vaccine-associated CD4 TCRs spanning spike. As reported, nearly half of all spike-specific TCRs target variant regions that are unmutated.

Generated by immunoSEQ multiplex PCR, the TCRdb table keeps only in-frame clones and is missing some. The data hold over 100,000 clones, with approximately 90% observed a single time. The CDR3 consists of 13 residues. Per germline, CDR1 MNHEY and CDR2 SVGAGI. The V end lost 0 bases, the J end lost 7 bases, and 9 bases lay between the germline ends. The gene calls are TRBV6-5 and TRBJ1-2; D gene unclear. The receptor was isolated from an adult in good health. This specimen consisted of peripheral blood, obtained on day 0 of AZD1222 vaccination. This CDR3 reads CASSYSEGFGYTF. The CDR3 DNA is TGTGCCAGCAGTTACTCGGAGGGATTTGGCTACACCTTC.